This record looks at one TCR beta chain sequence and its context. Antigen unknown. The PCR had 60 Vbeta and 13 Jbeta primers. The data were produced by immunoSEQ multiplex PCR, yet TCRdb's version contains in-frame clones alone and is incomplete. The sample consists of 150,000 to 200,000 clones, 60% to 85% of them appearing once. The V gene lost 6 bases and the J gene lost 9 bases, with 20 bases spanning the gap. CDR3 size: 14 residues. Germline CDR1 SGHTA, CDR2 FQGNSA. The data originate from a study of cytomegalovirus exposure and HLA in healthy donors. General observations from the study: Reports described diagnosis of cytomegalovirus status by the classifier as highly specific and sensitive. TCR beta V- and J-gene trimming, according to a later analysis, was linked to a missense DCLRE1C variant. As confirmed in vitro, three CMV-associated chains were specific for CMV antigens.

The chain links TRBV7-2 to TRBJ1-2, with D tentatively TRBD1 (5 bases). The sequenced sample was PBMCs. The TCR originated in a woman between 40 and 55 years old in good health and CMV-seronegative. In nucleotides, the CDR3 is TGTGCCAGCAGGCTCGCGTCAGGGTCGGTGAGCTACACCTTC. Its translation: CASRLASGSVSYTF.